This T cell receptor beta chain is from a study of graft-versus-host responses after intestinal transplantation. About the research overall: Each recipient received anti-thymocyte globulin induction, then tacrolimus and steroids for three to four years. Broader study findings: Circulating GvH clone levels at their peak were associated with HvG declines (early post-transplant). Some patients had graft-donor T cell macrochimerism, and their allografts showed high graft-versus-host to host-versus-graft clonal ratios. Recipient-marrow GvH clones were detected, some having first appeared in ileum or blood.

Trimming took off 5 bases at V and 4 bases at J, with 3 bases between the two ends. CDR3 size: 11 residues. Germline lookup yields CDR1 LNHDA and CDR2 SQIVND (reference sequence). Repertoires were generated with immunoSEQ multiplex PCR, while TCRdb's copy carries only in-frame clones and drops some. In the table there are over 80,000 clones, roughly 90% of which are singletons. For this clone: What it binds is not known.

Sequences were derived from unstimulated CD8+ T cells sorted from spleen or lymph node cells, sampled before transplant. The genes are TRBV19 and TRBJ2-1; D remains unclear. The clonotype comes from a human donor who was the organ donor for an intestinal transplant. The CDR3 nucleotides are TGTGCCAGTAGTCTGTACAATGAGCAGTTCTTC. This sequence encodes CASSLYNEQFF.